One and the same sample provided the 9 T cell receptor beta chains below, sequenced in a study of beta chain features in type 1 diabetes. Expressed TCRB transcripts were sequenced, since all the RNA that had been isolated was reverse transcribed. Here immunoSEQ multiplex PCR was the method, and the copy in TCRdb shows in-frame clones only, minus some. The sample contains hundreds of thousands of clones, about an eighth of which appear only once. Sequenced input: naive CD4+ T cells from blood. The receptors were gathered from a woman aged 18 to 35 in good health.

This chain links TRBV27 with TRBJ1-6; D is uncertain. Germline values: CDR1 MNHEY, CDR2 SMNVEV (reference sequence). The CDR3 has 15 amino acids. The V end lost 4 bases, the J end lost 4 bases, and 11 bases lay between the germline ends. The CDR3 coding sequence is TGTGCCAGCAGTTCTCAGGCTAGATATAATTCACCCCTCCACTTT. Its translation: CASSSQARYNSPLHF.

The V call is TRBV5-1, the J call TRBJ2-1; TRBD2 matches at 10 bases. After removal of 1 base from V and 5 bases from J, the junction contained 6 bases not matched to a gene. Germline CDR1 SGHRS, CDR2 YFSETQ. The CDR3 is 16 residues long. Written as DNA, the CDR3 is TGCGCCAGCAGCTTGATGCGTCTAGCGGGAGACAATGAGCAGTTCTTC. Translating it yields CASSLMRLAGDNEQFF.

The rearrangement joins TRBV30 to TRBJ2-3; 7 bases align to TRBD1. After removal of 8 bases from V and 5 bases from J, the junction contained 10 bases not matched to a gene. There are 13 residues in the CDR3. Per the germline V gene, CDR1 is GTSNPN and CDR2 is SVGIG (reference sequence). The CDR3 DNA is TGTGCCGGGGACAGAAGGACGAAAGATACGCAGTATTTT. Translated, it gives CAGDRRTKDTQYF.

This clone was picked up a small number of times. The rearrangement joins TRBV7-2 to TRBJ1-4, with D uncertain. Germline CDR1 reads SGHTA; CDR2 reads FQGNSA. The CDR3 contains 14 residues. V was shortened by 1 base and J by 7 bases, with 10 bases between the two germline ends. CDR3: CASSLGLAGEKLFF. CDR3 sequence (DNA): TGTGCCAGCAGCTTAGGCTTGGCGGGTGAAAAACTGTTTTTT.

This chain uses TRBV5-6 with TRBJ2-1, with 8 nucleotides matching TRBD2. V lost 1 base and J lost 7; bases outside the gene matches: 10. Germline CDR1 and CDR2: SGHDT and YYEEEE. The CDR3 is 16 amino acids. The DNA for the CDR3 is TGTGCCAGCAGCTTGTTCCCAGCGGGGGCACAAAATGAGCAGTTCTTC. This codes for CASSLFPAGAQNEQFF.

The V gene is TRBV6-6, the J gene TRBJ1-2; 9 bases are shared with TRBD1. With 6 bases clipped from V and 2 bases from J, the junction kept 4 bases outside the gene matches. CDR3 size: 14 residues. Germline V gene sequence: CDR1 MNHNY, CDR2 SVGAGI (reference sequence). CDR3 region: CASRWTGVNYGYTF. CDR3 coding DNA: TGTGCCAGCAGATGGACAGGGGTAAACTATGGCTACACCTTC.

V is TRBV5-4 and J is TRBJ2-2; a possible D gene is TRBD1 (6 bases). CDR1 is SGHNT, CDR2 YYREEE, per germline (reference sequence). Trimming cost V 4 bases and J 4 bases, with 17 bases left between them. This CDR3 is 16 amino acids long. The CDR3 region has the DNA TGTGCCAGCAGCCCACCAGGGGCCTCCGCCACCGGGGAGCTGTTTTTT. Protein sequence: CASSPPGASATGELFF.

This clone appeared a few times. Distinct nucleotide sequences in the sample also encode this CDR3. The chain has TRBV29-1 and TRBJ2-6; the D gene is possibly TRBD2 (5 bases). Germline CDR1 is SQVTM and CDR2 is ANQGSEA. CDR3 size: 14 residues. With 6 bases removed from V and 1 base from J, the gap between germline ends came to 10 bases. CDR3 DNA: TGCAGCGTGGAGGTGGGGTCTGGGGCCAACGTCCTGACTTTC. Its translation: CSVEVGSGANVLTF. The full variable domain, with the rest looked up from reference TRBV29-1 and TRBJ2-6, is SAVISQKPSRDICQRGTSLTIQCQVDSQVTMMFWYRQQPGQSLTLIATANQGSEATYESGFVIDKFPISRPNLTFSTLTVSNMSPEDSSIYLCSVEVGSGANVLTFGAGSRLTVL.

This sequence joins TRBV2 and TRBJ2-3, with TRBD2 matching over 11 bases. The CDR3 has 15 residues. Per germline, CDR1 SNHLY and CDR2 FYNNEI. V shed 8 bases, J shed 7 bases, and the junction held 11 bases outside the gene matches. The chain's CDR3 is CASHIAGGPENTQYF. DNA of the CDR3: TGTGCCAGCCACATAGCGGGGGGGCCGGAGAATACGCAGTATTTT.